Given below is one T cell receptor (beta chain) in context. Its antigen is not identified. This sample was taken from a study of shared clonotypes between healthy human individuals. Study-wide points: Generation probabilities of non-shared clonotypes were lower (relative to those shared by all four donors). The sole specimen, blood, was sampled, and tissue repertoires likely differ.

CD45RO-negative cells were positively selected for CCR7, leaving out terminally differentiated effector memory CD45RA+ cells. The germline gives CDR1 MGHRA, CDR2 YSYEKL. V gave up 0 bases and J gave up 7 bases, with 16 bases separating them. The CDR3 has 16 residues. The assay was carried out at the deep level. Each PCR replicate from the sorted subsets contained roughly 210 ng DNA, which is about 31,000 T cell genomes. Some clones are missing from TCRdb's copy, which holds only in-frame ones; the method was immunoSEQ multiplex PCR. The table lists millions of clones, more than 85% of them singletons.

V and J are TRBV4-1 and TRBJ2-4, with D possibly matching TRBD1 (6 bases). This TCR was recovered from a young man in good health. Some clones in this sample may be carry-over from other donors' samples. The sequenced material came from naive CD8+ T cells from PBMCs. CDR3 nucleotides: TGCGCCAGCAGCCAAGATTCTGGGGGAAGGGGGAACATTCAGTACTTC. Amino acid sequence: CASSQDSGGRGNIQYF.